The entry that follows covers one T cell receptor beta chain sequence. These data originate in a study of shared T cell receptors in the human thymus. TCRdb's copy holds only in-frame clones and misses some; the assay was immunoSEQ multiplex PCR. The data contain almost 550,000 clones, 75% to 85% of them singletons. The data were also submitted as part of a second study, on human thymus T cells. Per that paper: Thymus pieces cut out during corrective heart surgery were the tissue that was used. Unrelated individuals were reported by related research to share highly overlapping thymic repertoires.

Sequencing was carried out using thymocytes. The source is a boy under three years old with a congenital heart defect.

CDR3 in amino acids: CASSFRPSTGIGQQFF. As DNA, the CDR3 is TGTGCCAGCAGCTTCCGACCCTCGACAGGGATTGGGCAGCAGTTCTTC. The V gene is TRBV28, the J gene TRBJ2-1, with TRBD1 identical over 7 bases. The CDR3 totals 16 residues. Trimming cost V 6 bases and J 11 bases; bases outside gene matches: 19. Germline CDR1 MDHEN, CDR2 SYDVKM.